The 5 T cell receptor beta chains in this list originate from one sample, sequenced in a study of response to subunit inactivated influenza vaccine. Each CDR3 protein is one row after TCRdb ran MiXCR on the RT-PCR reads. The table includes around 570,000 distinct CDR3 sequences, roughly 8.2% detected once. The material sequenced was PBMCs from blood, taken approximately 25 months after vaccination. The receptors were sampled from a man in his fifties or sixties who received an inactivated influenza vaccine.

This clonotype was detected ten times or more. DNA of the CDR3: TGTGCCAGCAGCGTAGGGGCTAGCCACACCGGGGAGCTGTTTTTT. Translation gives CASSVGASHTGELFF. The chain links TRBV9 to TRBJ2-2; D possibly corresponds to TRBD2 (5 bases). Germline CDR1 is SGDLS and CDR2 is YYNGEE. The CDR3 consists of 15 residues. V was cut by 0 bases and J by 3 bases, with 9 bases left in between.

The chain employs TRBV5-1 and TRBJ1-2; maybe TRBD1 (6 bases). Germline CDR1 SGHRS, CDR2 YFSETQ. The V end lost 2 bases, the J end lost 5 bases, and 13 bases lay between the germline ends. The CDR3 spans 14 residues. The CDR3 DNA is TGCGCCAGCAGCTTCAGTCAGGGGACGTATGGCTACACCTTC. Translation gives CASSFSQGTYGYTF.

The chain carries TRBV12-3 or TRBV12-4 and TRBJ2-7; maybe TRBD1 (6 bases). V gave up 3 bases and J gave up 5 bases, with 14 bases separating them. This CDR3 has 14 amino acids. The CDR3, as DNA: TGTGCCAGCAGTTTTGGGGACAATCTCCACGAGCAGTACTTC. This translates into CASSFGDNLHEQYF.

The chain uses TRBV29-1 and TRBJ2-1; 7 positions match TRBD2. This CDR3 has 15 amino acids. Germline V gene sequence: CDR1 SQVTM, CDR2 ANQGSEA. V gave up 1 base and J gave up 1 base; unmatched junction bases: 4. CDR3 sequence reads: CSVEGLAASYNEQFF. For the CDR3, the DNA is TGCAGCGTTGAAGGGCTAGCGGCTTCCTACAATGAGCAGTTCTTC.

This clonotype has ten or more counts. The DNA for the CDR3 is TGCGCCAGCAGCACTAGCGGGATAAGGTCCTACGAGCAGTACTTC. This codes for CASSTSGIRSYEQYF. The V call is TRBV5-1, the J call TRBJ2-7; 10 positions match TRBD2. The CDR3 contains 15 residues. Trimming removed 4 bases from V and 1 base from J; junction bases left unmatched: 5. Germline V CDR1 and CDR2: SGHRS, YFSETQ.